This T cell receptor (beta chain) stems from a study of CD8+CD57+ T cells in acquired aplastic anemia (dated by TCRdb to 2016 to 2018). At the level of the whole study: On average, sorted CD4+ and CD8+ cells yielded around 3.1 ug of extracted DNA, with a range of roughly 0.17 to 27.4 ug. A CD8+CD57+ expansion meant a frequency higher than the mean frequency seen in healthy subjects. Results the study describes overall, beyond this receptor: No significant difference in CD8+ Simpson's diversity was found between patients and healthy controls (P=0.060). Fewer than 35 CD8+ CDR3 sequences were found to be shared between patients and controls, but these sequences appeared to be highly expressed in patients and within the immunodominant clones of the patients.

The patients picked for sequencing were ones in whom flow cytometry had shown an expansion of CD8+CD57+ cells. Every patient had severe acquired aplastic anemia, diagnosed using the International Study of Aplastic Anemia and Agranulocytosis and Camitta criteria. No therapy had been received by the patients at the time of blood sampling. The study deep-sequenced TCR repertoires of sorted CD4+ and CD8+ blood T cells from severe aplastic anemia patients and healthy subjects. Patients were enrolled under clinicaltrials.gov protocols 00001620, 01623167, 00001397, 00071045, 00081523 and 00961064 in the USA. Ficoll-Paque density gradient centrifugation was used to isolate peripheral blood mononuclear cells. CD4+ and CD8+ T cells were sorted by FACS or magnetic beads before DNA extraction. V loses 3 bases, J loses 3 bases, and the germline ends lie 10 bases apart. CDR1 and CDR2 are read off the germline V gene as SGHTA and FQGTGA. From its cysteine to its phenylalanine, the CDR3 spans 14 amino acids. The retained sequence is limited to the CDR3, 42 bases, with the frame set at the first base.

Note on this clonotype: It has no known antigen specificity. No quality values exist for individual bases; no much larger clone is one base distant.

Genomic DNA was used as template for profiling of TCR beta VDJ combinations and CDR3 sequences. An Illumina HiSeq 2000 was the platform used for TCR repertoire sequencing. Processing in the source paper ran as follows. TRBV/TRBJ rearrangement plots, CDR3 size and DJ length profiles, and Simpson's diversity index were used to assess repertoires. The most abundant DNA sequence in the deep sequencing data was taken as the immunodominant clone. CDR3 amino acid sequences were screened for sharing across subjects and were compared with published repertoires and the VDJdb database. TCRdb trimmed the raw reads at Q25, called clones with MiXCR and kept productive beta chains. Entries that share a CDR3 protein sequence are merged under the most common genes and DNA. The V and J calls and clone size come from TCRdb's table, not from the authors' own analysis. A total of roughly 290,000 distinct CDR3 sequences appear in this sample, roughly 53% of them only once. The top ten clones comprise 1.3% of the sample.

This clonotype was obtained from a human donor with aplastic anemia. The chain is assembled from TRBV7-3 and TRBJ2-3; the D gene cannot be resolved reliably. The source material was sorted CD4+, CD8+, or CD8+CD57+ T cells (not recorded which) from PBMCs. CDR3 region: CASSLLVRTDTQYF. The nucleotide sequence reads as follows: TGTGCCAGCAGCTTGCTAGTCCGGACAGATACGCAGTATTTT.